This T cell receptor (beta chain) came from a study of low-dose radiotherapy and immunotherapy resistance in tumors. TRAV- and TRBV-specific primers primed first-strand cDNA, covering alpha and beta chains. Amplification of TCRs used a constant-region primer and V-primer adapter for roughly 18 PCR cycles. MiXCR, applied by TCRdb to the reads, yields one record per CDR3 protein. The data contain under 7,000 distinct CDR3 sequences, roughly 85% of them singletons. V gave up 0 bases and J gave up 4 bases, with 6 bases separating them. This CDR3 region has 13 residues. CDR1 LGHDT and CDR2 YNNKEL come from the germline V gene (reference sequence).

This sequence was found in a human donor with advanced metastatic prostate, ovarian, gallbladder or colorectal cancer (not recorded which). This table probably holds off-target reads from a library built for another chain. This chain joins TRBV3-1 and TRBJ1-1; D gene uncertain. CDR3 protein: CASSQDRITEAFF. The CDR3 region has the DNA TGTGCCAGCAGCCAAGACAGAATCACTGAAGCTTTCTTT.